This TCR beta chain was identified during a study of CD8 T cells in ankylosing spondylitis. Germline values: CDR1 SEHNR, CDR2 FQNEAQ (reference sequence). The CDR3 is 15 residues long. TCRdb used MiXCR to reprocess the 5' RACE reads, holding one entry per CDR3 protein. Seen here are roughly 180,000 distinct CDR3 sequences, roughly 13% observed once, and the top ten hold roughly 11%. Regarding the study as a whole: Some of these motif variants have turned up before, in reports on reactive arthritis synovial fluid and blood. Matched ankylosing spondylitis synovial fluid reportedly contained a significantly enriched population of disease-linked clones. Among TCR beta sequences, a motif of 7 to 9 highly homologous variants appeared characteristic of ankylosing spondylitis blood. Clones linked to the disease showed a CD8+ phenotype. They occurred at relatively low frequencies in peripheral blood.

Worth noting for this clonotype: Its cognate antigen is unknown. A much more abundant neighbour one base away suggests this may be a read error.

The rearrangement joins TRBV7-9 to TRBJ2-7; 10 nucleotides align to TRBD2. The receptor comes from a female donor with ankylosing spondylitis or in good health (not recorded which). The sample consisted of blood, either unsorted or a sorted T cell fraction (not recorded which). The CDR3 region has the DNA TGTGTCAGCAGACCCGGACTAGCGGCCTCCTACGAGCAGTACTTC. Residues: CVSRPGLAASYEQYF. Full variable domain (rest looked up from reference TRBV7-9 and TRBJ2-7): DTGVSQNPRHKITKRGQNVTFRCDPISEHNRLYWYRQTLGQGPEFLTYFQNEAQLEKSRLLSDRFSAERPKGSFSTLEIQRTEQGDSAMYLCVSRPGLAASYEQYFGPGTRLTVT.